These 29 T cell receptor beta chains came from one sample sequenced in a study of T cells in Graves' hyperthyroidism and ophthalmopathy. RNA transcripts served as the template for amplifying TCR beta CDR3 regions. TCR CDR3 underwent first-round RT-PCR with the HTBI primer set. TCRdb reprocessed the multiplex PCR reads via MiXCR and lists one record per CDR3 protein. The sample records some 250,000 distinct CDR3 sequences, roughly 15% being singletons. Sequencing was done on a sample of blood. The source is a woman between 35 and 50 years old with Graves' hyperthyroidism that later progressed to Graves' ophthalmopathy.

The chain joins TRBV2 to TRBJ2-5; the D is unclear. This CDR3 region has 13 residues. V was trimmed by 5 bases and J by 4 bases, leaving 11 bases between them. Germline V lookup: CDR1 SNHLY, CDR2 FYNNEI. For the CDR3, the DNA is TGTGCCAGCAGTCCCCAGGTGGGAGAGACCCAGTACTTC. This gives the protein CASSPQVGETQYF.

This chain connects TRBV9 to TRBJ2-1, with 8 positions matching TRBD2. With 3 bases clipped from V and 6 bases from J, the junction kept 8 bases outside the gene matches. The CDR3 is 15 amino acids. Germline CDR1 SGDLS, CDR2 YYNGEE. The CDR3 region is CASSGSGGPGNEQFF. The CDR3 bases are TGTGCCAGCAGCGGGTCGGGAGGGCCGGGCAATGAGCAGTTCTTC.

The chain uses TRBV6-1 and TRBJ1-5; 11 nucleotides match TRBD1. Germline V gives CDR1 MNHNS, CDR2 SASEGT. The V segment lost 5 bases and the J segment 1 base; nucleotides outside the gene matches: 7. The CDR3 is 17 amino acids. The CDR3 DNA follows: TGTGCCAGCAGTTCAATAGGACAGGGGGCGAGCAATCAGCCCCAGCATTTT. The encoded protein is CASSSIGQGASNQPQHF.

The genes are TRBV5-6 and TRBJ2-3; D possibly corresponds to TRBD2 (5 bases). This CDR3 has 15 residues. Trimming removed 6 bases at V and 5 bases at J, with 19 bases between. CDR1 and CDR2 (germline): SGHDT, YYEEEE. Written as DNA, the CDR3 is TGTGCCAGCACCCCCTTAGCGCCCCTGGGAGATACGCAGTATTTT. Protein: CASTPLAPLGDTQYF.

This clonotype has at least ten counts. V gene TRBV11-3 combines with J gene TRBJ2-5; no firm D call. Trimming removed 8 bases at V and 4 bases at J, with 14 bases between. The CDR3 has 13 residues. Germline V gene data show CDR1 as SGHNT and CDR2 as YENEEA. The CDR3: CASSIWGGETQYF. In nucleotides, the CDR3 is TGTGCCAGCTCGATATGGGGTGGAGAGACCCAGTACTTC.

This clonotype was detected ten times or more. V and J are TRBV5-4 and TRBJ1-2, with 8 bases identical to TRBD1. Trimming took 2 bases from V and 6 from J; bases not matched to a gene: 3. CDR3 size: 13 residues. Germline V lookup: CDR1 SGHNT, CDR2 YYREEE (reference sequence). The CDR3 region has the DNA TGTGCCAGCAGCTTCAACAGGGGGGATGGCTACACCTTC. This codes for CASSFNRGDGYTF.

The table lists this clonotype with many counts. The DNA for the CDR3 is TGTGCCAGCAGCTCCGGACTAGGGCAGCCCCAGCATTTT. It yields the protein CASSSGLGQPQHF. V and J are TRBV11-2 and TRBJ1-5; D is unresolved. Germline CDR1 and CDR2: SGHAT and FQNNGV. Trimming took off 4 bases at V and 7 bases at J, with 11 bases between the two ends. The CDR3 has 13 residues.

In this sample, this clonotype turned up a few times. This CDR3 reads CASSFSGGSSYNEQFF. CDR3 coding DNA: TGTGCCAGCAGCTTCTCAGGCGGGAGTTCCTACAATGAGCAGTTCTTC. The chain carries TRBV7-9 and TRBJ2-1, with 7 bases matching TRBD2. V shed 3 bases and J 1 base; nucleotides not matched to a gene: 6. The CDR3 consists of 16 residues. Germline lookup yields CDR1 SEHNR and CDR2 FQNEAQ (reference sequence).

This rearrangement joins TRBV2 to TRBJ2-1; TRBD2 agrees at 7 bases. Germline CDR1 and CDR2: SNHLY and FYNNEI. The CDR3 length is 16 residues. V trimming: 2 bases; J trimming: 4 bases; junction bases outside the gene matches: 8. This CDR3 is CASSELAGEQYNEQFF. In nucleotides, the CDR3 is TGTGCCAGCAGTGAATTGGCGGGAGAACAGTACAATGAGCAGTTCTTC. Combining the CDR3 with reference TRBV2 and TRBJ2-1 gives the whole variable domain EPEVTQTPSHQVTQMGQEVILRCVPISNHLYFYWYRQILGQKVEFLVSFYNNEISEKSEIFDDQFSVERPDGSNFTLKIRSTKLEDSAMYFCASSELAGEQYNEQFFGPGTRLTVL.

This clonotype was recorded many times. V is TRBV11-2 and J is TRBJ2-7, with 8 bases identical to TRBD2. V lost 1 base, J lost 2 bases, and 7 bases stayed unmatched. Germline CDR1 SGHAT, CDR2 FQNNGV. The CDR3 runs to 16 residues. CDR3 sequence reads: CASSLVDWTSPYEQYF. The CDR3 DNA is TGTGCCAGCAGCTTAGTCGACTGGACTAGCCCCTACGAGCAGTACTTC.

Comment on this clonotype: The final CDR3 position lacks the conserved phenylalanine or tryptophan, pointing to a likely read error. The rearrangement links TRBV7-2 to TRBJ2-1; 7 nucleotides match TRBD2. Trimming took 3 bases from V and 2 from J; bases not matched to a gene: 4. CDR3 length: 15 residues. The V gene's germline CDR1 is SGHTA and CDR2 FQGNSA. CDR3: CASSLGLAAYNEQFL. DNA for the CDR3: TGTGCCAGCAGCTTGGGGCTAGCGGCCTACAATGAGCAGTTCCTC.

This clonotype was found many times. This chain joins TRBV5-1 and TRBJ2-3, with TRBD2 identical over 9 bases. The CDR3 has 16 amino acids. The germline CDR1 and CDR2 sequences are SGHRS and YFSETQ. V lost 3 bases, J lost 1 base, and 6 bases stayed unmatched. CDR3 nucleotides: TGCGCCAGCAGCTCCGGGGTAGCGGGAGGCACAGATACGCAGTATTTT. It translates to CASSSGVAGGTDTQYF.

This clonotype was counted only a few times. This rearrangement joins TRBV7-2 to TRBJ1-4; 8 nucleotides match TRBD1. The germline V gene has CDR1 SGHTA and CDR2 FQGNSA. With V trimmed by 4 bases and J by 6 bases, 7 bases remained unmatched. This CDR3 spans 15 amino acids. DNA of the CDR3: TGTGCCAGCAGCTCGCGGACAGGGATGGATGAAAAACTGTTTTTT. Protein sequence: CASSSRTGMDEKLFF.

Note on this clonotype: A much larger clone is a single base away; this may be a read error. This rearrangement joins TRBV6-2 or TRBV6-3 to TRBJ2-7; 8 positions match TRBD1. Per germline, CDR1 MNHEY and CDR2 SVGEGT. This CDR3 comprises 14 residues. CDR3 nucleotides: TGTACCAGCAGTCACCTGACAGGGGACTACGAGCAGTACTTC. Its translation: CTSSHLTGDYEQYF.

V and J are TRBV9 and TRBJ2-7, with 10 bases fitting TRBD2. This CDR3 is 17 amino acids long. After removal of 5 bases from V and 3 bases from J, the junction contained 14 bases not matched to a gene. CDR1 and CDR2 from the germline V gene are SGDLS and YYNGEE. CDR3 bases: TGTGCCAGCAGTGAAGCGCAGGGACTAGCGCAAATCTACGAGCAGTACTTC. Translating gives CASSEAQGLAQIYEQYF.

This clonotype was found many times. The rearrangement uses TRBV12-3 or TRBV12-4 and TRBJ2-2; 7 bases match TRBD1. This CDR3 region has 14 residues. V lost 6 bases, J lost 7 bases, and 8 bases stayed unmatched. The CDR3, as DNA: TGTGCCAGCAGGGCGGACAGGCGGAACGGGGAGCTGTTTTTT. Its translation: CASRADRRNGELFF.

In its sample, this clonotype was seen many times. The rearrangement links TRBV18 to TRBJ2-2; TRBD1 matches 7 bases. The CDR3 runs to 16 residues. Unmatched junction bases numbered 9, after V lost 4 bases and J lost 4 bases. Germline CDR1 KGHSH, CDR2 LQKENI. The CDR3 sequence is CASSLSSGQITGELFF. CDR3 coding DNA: TGTGCCAGCTCACTCTCTTCGGGACAGATCACCGGGGAGCTGTTTTTT.

The table lists this clonotype with many counts. The V and J genes are TRBV5-1 and TRBJ1-1; the D gene is possibly TRBD1 (5 bases). Per the germline V gene, CDR1 is SGHRS and CDR2 is YFSETQ. V shed 2 bases and J shed 7 bases, with 9 bases lying between them. The CDR3 is 12 residues long. The CDR3 DNA reads TGCGCCAGCAGCTTTTCGGGGGGTGAAGCTTTCTTT. This gives the protein CASSFSGGEAFF. Full variable domain (remainder filled in from reference TRBV5-1 and TRBJ1-1): KAGVTQTPRYLIKTRGQQVTLSCSPISGHRSVSWYQQTPGQGLQFLFEYFSETQRNKGNFPGRFSGRQFSNSRSEMNVSTLELGDSALYLCASSFSGGEAFFGQGTRLTVV.

V usage is TRBV18 and J usage is TRBJ1-2; 9 bases match TRBD1. The CDR3 has 14 amino acids. The V gene end was trimmed by 2 bases and the J gene end by 6 bases; junction bases not matched to a gene: 4. Germline lookup yields CDR1 KGHSH and CDR2 LQKENI. CDR3 DNA: TGTGCCAGCTCACCAGCAGACAGGGGGAATGGCTACACCTTC. Its translation: CASSPADRGNGYTF.

This clonotype was counted at least ten times. CDR3 residues: CASRGPNEQFF. CDR3 bases: TGCGCCAGCAGAGGACCCAATGAGCAGTTCTTC. The chain has TRBV5-1 and TRBJ2-1; D unresolved. The CDR3 extends over 11 amino acids. Germline CDR1 SGHRS, CDR2 YFSETQ. V was clipped by 5 bases and J by 6 bases, with 6 bases between them.

This clonotype was found many times. The rearrangement links TRBV27 to TRBJ1-5, with unresolved D. CDR3 length equals 14 residues. Germline V gene sequence: CDR1 MNHEY, CDR2 SMNVEV (reference sequence). V gave up 6 bases and J gave up 0 bases, with 9 bases separating them. CDR3 sequence: CASRPSGSNQPQHF. In nucleotides, the CDR3 is TGTGCCAGCAGACCTTCAGGTAGCAATCAGCCCCAGCATTTT.

In its sample, this clonotype was seen a few times. This chain links TRBV27 with TRBJ2-1; 9 bases map to TRBD2. The CDR3 extends over 14 amino acids. Trimming cost V 2 bases and J 9 bases; bases outside gene matches: 5. CDR1 is MNHEY, CDR2 SMNVEV, per germline (reference sequence). The CDR3, as DNA: TGTGCCAGCAGTTTACTAGCGGGACGGGGTGAGCAGTTCTTC. Protein product: CASSLLAGRGEQFF.

The table lists this clonotype with many counts. The chain couples TRBV4-1 to TRBJ2-2; D perhaps matches TRBD2 (5 bases). Between the trimmed V and J ends, which lost 4 bases and 6 bases, there was a span of 6 bases. The V gene's germline CDR1 is MGHRA and CDR2 YSYEKL. The CDR3 loop spans 12 amino acids. CDR3 protein: CASSPRAGELFF. CDR3 DNA: TGCGCCAGCAGCCCGAGGGCCGGGGAGCTGTTTTTT.

This clonotype was counted between two and nine times. The V gene is TRBV5-1, the J gene TRBJ2-1; 7 nucleotides match TRBD1. Trimming took 5 bases from V and 0 from J; bases not matched to a gene: 5. CDR1 is SGHRS and CDR2 is YFSETQ in the germline V gene. The CDR3 loop spans 15 amino acids. Here the CDR3 DNA reads TGCGCCAGCAGATCGGGACAGACCTCCTACAATGAGCAGTTCTTC. Encoded protein: CASRSGQTSYNEQFF.

This clonotype came up many times. The chain carries TRBV5-1 and TRBJ2-7; 8 bases fit TRBD1. From germline, CDR1 is SGHRS and CDR2 YFSETQ. Trimming removed 7 bases from V and 4 bases from J; junction bases left unmatched: 13. This CDR3 spans 15 amino acids. The CDR3 sequence is CASRLNLGQVYEQYF. CDR3 coding DNA: TGCGCCAGCCGCCTTAATTTGGGACAGGTTTACGAGCAGTACTTC. The full variable domain, in which reference TRBV5-1 and TRBJ2-7 provide the parts outside the CDR3, is KAGVTQTPRYLIKTRGQQVTLSCSPISGHRSVSWYQQTPGQGLQFLFEYFSETQRNKGNFPGRFSGRQFSNSRSEMNVSTLELGDSALYLCASRLNLGQVYEQYFGPGTRLTVT.

This clonotype was observed many times. The chain combines TRBV6-2 or TRBV6-3 with TRBJ2-5; 8 positions match TRBD2. V trimming: 2 bases; J trimming: 4 bases; junction bases outside the gene matches: 15. The CDR3 contains 18 residues. In germline, CDR1 is MNHEY, CDR2 SVGEGT. CDR3: CASSYGQGKPGLGETQYF. CDR3 nucleotides: TGTGCCAGCAGTTACGGACAAGGTAAACCGGGACTAGGAGAGACCCAGTACTTC.

This clonotype was counted between two and nine times. This sequence joins TRBV10-2 and TRBJ2-6; 11 nucleotides match TRBD1. CDR3 length: 16 amino acids. J lost 0 bases, V lost 8 bases, and 3 bases had no gene match. Germline V gene data show CDR1 as WSHSY and CDR2 as SAAADI. The CDR3 DNA reads TGCGCCAGCGGACAGGGGGCGAGCTCTGGGGCCAACGTCCTGACTTTC. Amino acid sequence: CASGQGASSGANVLTF.

In this sample, this clonotype turned up many times. This chain uses TRBV18 with TRBJ2-1; D remains unclear. Trimming stripped 0 bases from V and 10 bases from J, with 13 bases between. From germline, CDR1 is KGHSH and CDR2 LQKENI. The CDR3 runs to 14 residues. The CDR3 sequence is CASSPPDGLNEQFF. For the CDR3, the DNA is TGTGCCAGCTCACCACCAGATGGGCTCAACGAGCAGTTCTTC. The full variable domain, completed using reference TRBV18 and TRBJ2-1, is NAGVMQNPRHLVRRRGQEARLRCSPMKGHSHVYWYRQLPEEGLKFMVYLQKENIIDESGMPKERFSAEFPKEGPSILRIQQVVRGDSAAYFCASSPPDGLNEQFFGPGTRLTVL.

The CDR3 DNA sequence: TGTGCCAGCAGCTTCCAGGGACAGGGTATCCACGAGCAGTACTTC. Amino acid sequence: CASSFQGQGIHEQYF. The chain links TRBV7-6 to TRBJ2-7; 9 bases agree with TRBD1. The V segment lost 3 bases and the J segment 5 bases; nucleotides outside the gene matches: 8. The V gene's germline CDR1 is SGHVS and CDR2 FNYEAQ. The CDR3 covers 15 residues.